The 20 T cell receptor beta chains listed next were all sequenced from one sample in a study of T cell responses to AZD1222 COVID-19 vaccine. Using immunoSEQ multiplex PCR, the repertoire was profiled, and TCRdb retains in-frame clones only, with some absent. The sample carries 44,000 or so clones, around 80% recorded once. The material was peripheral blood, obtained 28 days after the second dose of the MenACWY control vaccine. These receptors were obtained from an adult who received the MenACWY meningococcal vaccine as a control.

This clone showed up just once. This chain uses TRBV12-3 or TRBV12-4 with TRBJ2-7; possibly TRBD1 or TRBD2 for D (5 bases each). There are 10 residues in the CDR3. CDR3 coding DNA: TGTAGAGGGGAGAACTACGAGCAGTACGTC. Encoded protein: CRGENYEQYV.

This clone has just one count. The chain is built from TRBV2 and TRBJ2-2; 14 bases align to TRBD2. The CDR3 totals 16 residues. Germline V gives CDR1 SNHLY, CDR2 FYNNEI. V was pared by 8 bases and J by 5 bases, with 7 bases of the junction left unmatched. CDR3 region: CASGTSGRVGTGELFF. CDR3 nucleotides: TGTGCCAGCGGGACTAGCGGGAGAGTCGGGACCGGGGAGCTGTTTTTT.

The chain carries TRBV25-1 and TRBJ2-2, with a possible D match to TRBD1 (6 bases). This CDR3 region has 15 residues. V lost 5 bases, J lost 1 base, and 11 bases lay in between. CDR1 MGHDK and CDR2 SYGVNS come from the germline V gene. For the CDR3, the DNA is TGTGCCAGCAGTCCTATACAGGGGAACACCGGGGAGCTGTTTTTT. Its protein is CASSPIQGNTGELFF.

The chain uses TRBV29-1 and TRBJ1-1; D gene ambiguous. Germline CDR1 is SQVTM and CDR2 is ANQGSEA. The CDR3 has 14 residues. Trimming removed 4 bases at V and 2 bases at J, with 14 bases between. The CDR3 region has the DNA TGCAGCGTTGTGGAGCGGACCATTAACACTGAAGCTTTCTTT. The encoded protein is CSVVERTINTEAFF. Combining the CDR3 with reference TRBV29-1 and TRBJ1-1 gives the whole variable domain SAVISQKPSRDICQRGTSLTIQCQVDSQVTMMFWYRQQPGQSLTLIATANQGSEATYESGFVIDKFPISRPNLTFSTLTVSNMSPEDSSIYLCSVVERTINTEAFFGQGTRLTVV.

DNA for the CDR3: TGTGCCAGCAGACCCCTTGGGGACAGCTACGAGCAGTACTTC. As protein: CASRPLGDSYEQYF. This chain uses TRBV2 with TRBJ2-7, with 7 bases matching TRBD1. The CDR3 is 14 residues long. V trimming: 6 bases; J trimming: 3 bases; junction bases outside the gene matches: 8. Looked up from germline, CDR1 is SNHLY and CDR2 is FYNNEI.

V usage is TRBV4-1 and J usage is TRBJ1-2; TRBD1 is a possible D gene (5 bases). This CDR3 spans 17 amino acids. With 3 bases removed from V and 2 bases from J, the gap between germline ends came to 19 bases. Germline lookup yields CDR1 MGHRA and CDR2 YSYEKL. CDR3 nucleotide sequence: TGCGCCAGCAGCCACGACGGACGGTTTAAGGGGAACTATGGCTACACCTTC. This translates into CASSHDGRFKGNYGYTF.

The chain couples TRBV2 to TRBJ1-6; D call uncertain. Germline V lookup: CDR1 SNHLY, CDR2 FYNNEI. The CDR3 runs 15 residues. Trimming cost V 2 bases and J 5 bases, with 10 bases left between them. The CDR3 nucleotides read TGTGCCAGCAGTGAACGGGGTTCACATAATTCACCCCTCCACTTT. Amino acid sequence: CASSERGSHNSPLHF.

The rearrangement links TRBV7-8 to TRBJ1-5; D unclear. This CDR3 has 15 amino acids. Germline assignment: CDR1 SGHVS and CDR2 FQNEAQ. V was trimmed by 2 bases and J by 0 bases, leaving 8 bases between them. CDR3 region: CASSLSQYSNQPQHF. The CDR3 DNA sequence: TGTGCCAGCAGCTTAAGTCAATATAGCAATCAGCCCCAGCATTTT.

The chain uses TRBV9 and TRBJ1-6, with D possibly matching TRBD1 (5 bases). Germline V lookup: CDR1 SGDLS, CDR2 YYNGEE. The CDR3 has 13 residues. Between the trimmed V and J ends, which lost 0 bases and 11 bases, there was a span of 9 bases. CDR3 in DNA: TGTGCCAGCAGCGTAGAGGGACGGCCACCCCTCCACTTT. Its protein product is CASSVEGRPPLHF.

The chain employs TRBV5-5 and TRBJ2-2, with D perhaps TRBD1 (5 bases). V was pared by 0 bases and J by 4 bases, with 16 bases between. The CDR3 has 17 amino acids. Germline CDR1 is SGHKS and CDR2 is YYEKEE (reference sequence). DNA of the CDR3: TGTGCCAGCAGCTTGGCCGACAGCGCGGTTGGCACCGGGGAGCTGTTTTTT. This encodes CASSLADSAVGTGELFF. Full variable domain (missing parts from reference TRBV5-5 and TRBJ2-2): DAGVTQSPTHLIKTRGQQVTLRCSPISGHKSVSWYQQVLGQGPQFIFQYYEKEERGRGNFPDRFSARQFPNYSSELNVNALLLGDSALYLCASSLADSAVGTGELFFGEGSRLTVL.

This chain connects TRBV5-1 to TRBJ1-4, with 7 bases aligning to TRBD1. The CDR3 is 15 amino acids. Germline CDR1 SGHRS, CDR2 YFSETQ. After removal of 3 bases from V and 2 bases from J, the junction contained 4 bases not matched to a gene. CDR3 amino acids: CASSSSGGTNEKLFF. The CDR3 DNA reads TGCGCCAGCAGCTCATCAGGGGGGACTAATGAAAAACTGTTTTTT.

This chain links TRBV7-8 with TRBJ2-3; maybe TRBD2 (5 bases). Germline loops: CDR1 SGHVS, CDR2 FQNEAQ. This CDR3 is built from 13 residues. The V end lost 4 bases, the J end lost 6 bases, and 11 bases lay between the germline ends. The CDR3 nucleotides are TGTGCCAGCAGCTACACCTCGGGGGATACGCAGTATTTT. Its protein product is CASSYTSGDTQYF.

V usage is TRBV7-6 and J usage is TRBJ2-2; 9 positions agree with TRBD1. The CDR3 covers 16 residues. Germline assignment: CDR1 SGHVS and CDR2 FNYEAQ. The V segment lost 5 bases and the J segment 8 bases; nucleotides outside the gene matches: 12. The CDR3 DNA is TGTGCCAGCAGCCACCCAGGGACAGGGTTCGTTGGGGAGCTGTTTTTT. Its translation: CASSHPGTGFVGELFF.

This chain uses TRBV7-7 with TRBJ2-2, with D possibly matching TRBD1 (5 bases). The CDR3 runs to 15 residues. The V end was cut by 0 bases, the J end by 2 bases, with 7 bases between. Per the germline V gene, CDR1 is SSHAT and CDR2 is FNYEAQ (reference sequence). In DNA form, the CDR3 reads TGTGCCAGCAGCTTAGCCGGACACAACACCGGGGAGCTGTTTTTT. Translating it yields CASSLAGHNTGELFF.

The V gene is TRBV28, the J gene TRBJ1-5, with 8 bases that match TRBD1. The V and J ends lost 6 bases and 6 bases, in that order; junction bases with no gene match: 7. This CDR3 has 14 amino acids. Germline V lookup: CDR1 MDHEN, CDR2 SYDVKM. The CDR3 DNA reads TGTGCCAGCAGCGAAGGACAGGGACGTCAGCCCCAGCATTTT. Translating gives CASSEGQGRQPQHF.

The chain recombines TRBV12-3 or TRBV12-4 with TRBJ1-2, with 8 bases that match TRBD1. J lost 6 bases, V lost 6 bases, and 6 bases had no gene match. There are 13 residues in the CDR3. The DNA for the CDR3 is TGTGCCAGCAGGAAAACAGGGGGGAATGGCTACACCTTC. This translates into CASRKTGGNGYTF.

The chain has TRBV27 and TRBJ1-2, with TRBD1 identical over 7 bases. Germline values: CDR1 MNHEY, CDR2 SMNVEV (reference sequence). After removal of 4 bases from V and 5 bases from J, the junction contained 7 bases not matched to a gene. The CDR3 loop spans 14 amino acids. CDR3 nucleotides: TGTGCCAGCAGTTCCCACCGGGACAGTTATGGCTACACCTTC. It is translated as CASSSHRDSYGYTF.

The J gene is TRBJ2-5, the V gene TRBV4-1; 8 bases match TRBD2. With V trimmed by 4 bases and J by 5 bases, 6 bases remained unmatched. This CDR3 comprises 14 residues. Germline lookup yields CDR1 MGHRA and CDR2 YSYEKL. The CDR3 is CASSRGLASETQYF. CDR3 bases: TGCGCCAGCAGCCGCGGACTAGCAAGCGAGACCCAGTACTTC.

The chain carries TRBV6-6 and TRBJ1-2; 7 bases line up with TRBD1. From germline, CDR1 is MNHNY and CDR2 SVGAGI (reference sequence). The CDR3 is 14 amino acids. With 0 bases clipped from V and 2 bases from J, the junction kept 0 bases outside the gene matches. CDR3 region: CASSYSGGNYGYTF. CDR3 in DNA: TGTGCCAGCAGTTACTCAGGGGGCAACTATGGCTACACCTTC.

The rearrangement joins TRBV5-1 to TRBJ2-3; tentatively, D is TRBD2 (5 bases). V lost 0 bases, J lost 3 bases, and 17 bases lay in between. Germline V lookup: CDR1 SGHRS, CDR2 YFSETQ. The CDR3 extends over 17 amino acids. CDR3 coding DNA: TGCGCCAGCAGCTTGGACATTGGCGGACCGGGGACAGATACGCAGTATTTT. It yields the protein CASSLDIGGPGTDTQYF.